What follows describes a single TCR beta chain. Its target is not known. These data originate in a study of CD8+CD57+ T cells in acquired aplastic anemia. Whole-study context: Sorted CD4+ and CD8+ cells gave an average of roughly 3 ug of DNA. Study outcomes and limitations: The same twenty-nine CD8+ CDR3 sequences occurred in patients and in controls.

TCR beta VDJ and CDR3 profiling used genomic DNA as template. Via MiXCR, TCRdb re-called the reads, giving one row per CDR3 protein. The sample lists approximately 50,000 distinct CDR3 sequences, approximately 78% occurring once. Sequenced material: sorted CD4+, CD8+, or CD8+CD57+ T cells (not recorded which) from PBMCs. This TCR was recovered from a human donor in good health, serving as a control.

The CDR3 DNA reads TGTGCCAGCAGTAAACTGGGAGGGGAGACCCAGTACTTC. Translated: CASSKLGGETQYF. The J gene is TRBJ2-5, the V gene TRBV25-1; 7 bases are shared with TRBD2. With 5 bases clipped from V and 5 bases from J, the junction kept 5 bases outside the gene matches. The CDR3 extends over 13 amino acids. Per germline, CDR1 MGHDK and CDR2 SYGVNS.